This T cell receptor beta chain was recorded in a study of T cell changes during pregnancy in multiple sclerosis. Clones were read by immunoSEQ multiplex PCR, and TCRdb kept only the in-frame ones, dropping some. The sample lists tens of thousands of clones; approximately 87% were seen once. The CDR3 loop spans 13 amino acids. Germline trimming cut 5 bases from V and 6 bases from J; bases unmatched to any gene: 4. Germline V gives CDR1 WNHNN, CDR2 SYGVQD (reference sequence). Sequenced material: peripheral blood, taken in the first trimester of pregnancy. This sequence originates from a female donor in good health, enrolled as a control in a pregnancy study. The chain combines TRBV10-1 with TRBJ2-1; 7 bases agree with TRBD1. CDR3 amino acids: CASSTGQTNEQFF. Written as DNA, the CDR3 is TGCGCCAGCAGTACGGGACAGACCAATGAGCAGTTCTTC.